These T cell receptor beta chains were read from a single sample in a study of TIL therapy for anti-PD-1-resistant metastatic lung cancer. Using immunoSEQ multiplex PCR, the repertoire was profiled, and TCRdb retains in-frame clones only, with some absent. The table records under 60,000 clones, approximately 86% of them present only once. The sequencing here drew on blood, taken at baseline. Every receptor here comes from a person aged 25-85 years with non-small cell lung cancer. Both conserved end residues are part of each CDR3. Fields, in order: D gene, J gene, V gene, clone size, CDR3 protein, CDR3 DNA. The D gene is left open where the match is weak. Only some rows state a clone size, as once, few, many or a class for expanded clones.

d_call: .
j_call: TRBJ1-4
v_call: TRBV6-2/TRBV6-3
clone_size: once
cdr3_aa: CASSRGEGEKLFF
cdr3_nt: TGTGCCAGCAGTAGGGGGGAAGGAGAAAAACTGTTTTTT

d_call: .
j_call: TRBJ2-1
v_call: TRBV29-1
clone_size: once
cdr3_aa: CSVGRYYNEQFF
cdr3_nt: TGCAGCGTTGGCCGTTACTACAATGAGCAGTTCTTC

d_call: .
j_call: TRBJ2-7
v_call: TRBV19
clone_size: .
cdr3_aa: CASSIGGTYEQYF
cdr3_nt: TGTGCCAGTAGTATTGGGGGGACCTACGAGCAGTACTTC

d_call: TRBD2
j_call: TRBJ2-1
v_call: TRBV6-1
clone_size: .
cdr3_aa: CASSERTSGNYNEQFF
cdr3_nt: TGTGCCAGCAGTGAACGGACTAGCGGAAATTACAATGAGCAGTTCTTC

d_call: TRBD2
j_call: TRBJ2-7
v_call: TRBV4-3
clone_size: .
cdr3_aa: CASSQDTRREGFHEQYF
cdr3_nt: TGCGCCAGCAGCCAAGATACAAGGCGGGAGGGCTTCCACGAGCAGTACTTC

d_call: .
j_call: TRBJ2-7
v_call: TRBV7-2
clone_size: .
cdr3_aa: CASSSIPRAYEQYF
cdr3_nt: TGTGCCAGCAGCTCCATACCGCGAGCCTACGAGCAGTACTTC

d_call: TRBD2
j_call: TRBJ2-5
v_call: TRBV3-1/TRBV3-2
clone_size: .
cdr3_aa: CASSQVTSGGARETQYF
cdr3_nt: TGTGCCAGCAGCCAGGTGACTAGCGGGGGGGCTCGAGAGACCCAGTACTTC

d_call: .
j_call: TRBJ1-5
v_call: TRBV7-3
clone_size: .
cdr3_aa: CASSLTTNQPQHF
cdr3_nt: TGTGCCAGCAGCTTAACCACTAATCAGCCCCAGCATTTT

d_call: .
j_call: TRBJ2-3
v_call: TRBV3-1/TRBV3-2
clone_size: .
cdr3_aa: CASSQESPLNTQYF
cdr3_nt: TGTGCCAGCAGCCAAGAGTCGCCGTTAAATACGCAGTATTTT

d_call: TRBD2
j_call: TRBJ2-5
v_call: TRBV19
clone_size: .
cdr3_aa: CASSGLAGVQETQYF
cdr3_nt: TGTGCCAGTAGCGGACTAGCGGGAGTCCAAGAGACCCAGTACTTC

d_call: TRBD2
j_call: TRBJ2-1
v_call: TRBV28
clone_size: few
cdr3_aa: CASSLKLAGVYEQFF
cdr3_nt: TGTGCCAGCAGTTTAAAACTAGCGGGAGTCTATGAGCAGTTCTTC

d_call: TRBD1
j_call: TRBJ2-7
v_call: TRBV28
clone_size: .
cdr3_aa: CASILSIQGAGDYEQYF
cdr3_nt: TGTGCCAGCATCCTCTCCATTCAGGGGGCGGGCGACTACGAGCAGTACTTC

d_call: .
j_call: TRBJ1-5
v_call: TRBV21-1
clone_size: .
cdr3_aa: CASSKGERDSNQPQHF
cdr3_nt: TGTGCCAGCAGCAAAGGAGAAAGGGATAGCAATCAGCCCCAGCATTTT

d_call: TRBD1
j_call: TRBJ2-2
v_call: TRBV19
clone_size: .
cdr3_aa: CASSSRQGAGELFF
cdr3_nt: TGTGCCAGTAGTTCACGACAGGGGGCCGGGGAGCTGTTTTTT

d_call: .
j_call: TRBJ2-7
v_call: TRBV4-3
clone_size: once
cdr3_aa: CASSQLGAQGYEQYF
cdr3_nt: TGCGCCAGCAGCCAATTGGGGGCCCAGGGTTACGAGCAGTACTTC

d_call: .
j_call: TRBJ2-2
v_call: TRBV24-1
clone_size: .
cdr3_aa: CATSDFDLLRGNTGELFF
cdr3_nt: TGTGCCACCAGTGATTTTGATTTGTTGCGGGGAAACACCGGGGAGCTGTTTTTT

d_call: .
j_call: TRBJ1-5
v_call: TRBV6-2/TRBV6-3
clone_size: .
cdr3_aa: CASSYQGVEGSNQPQHF
cdr3_nt: TGTGCCAGCAGTTACCAAGGTGTAGAGGGCAGCAATCAGCCCCAGCATTTT

d_call: TRBD1
j_call: TRBJ2-2
v_call: TRBV28
clone_size: few
cdr3_aa: CAITGGHTGELFF
cdr3_nt: TGTGCCATAACAGGGGGCCACACCGGGGAGCTGTTTTTT

d_call: .
j_call: TRBJ2-1
v_call: TRBV7-9
clone_size: .
cdr3_aa: CASSLVSNKQFF
cdr3_nt: TGTGCCAGCAGCTTAGTTTCGAATAAGCAGTTCTTC

d_call: TRBD1
j_call: TRBJ1-2
v_call: TRBV19
clone_size: .
cdr3_aa: CASSAGTAAYGYTF
cdr3_nt: TGTGCCAGTAGTGCCGGGACAGCCGCCTATGGCTACACCTTC

d_call: TRBD2
j_call: TRBJ2-1
v_call: TRBV11-2
clone_size: .
cdr3_aa: CASSPPGGGSSYNEQFF
cdr3_nt: TGTGCCAGCAGCCCGCCTGGGGGGGGAAGCTCCTACAATGAGCAGTTCTTC

d_call: .
j_call: TRBJ1-1
v_call: TRBV5-1
clone_size: .
cdr3_aa: CASSLDLRGREAFF
cdr3_nt: TGCGCCAGCAGCTTGGATCTTCGGGGGCGTGAAGCTTTCTTT

d_call: .
j_call: TRBJ2-7
v_call: TRBV7-9
clone_size: .
cdr3_aa: CASSALLASSYEQYF
cdr3_nt: TGTGCCAGCAGCGCACTCCTTGCTTCCTCCTACGAGCAGTACTTC

d_call: TRBD2
j_call: TRBJ2-1
v_call: TRBV2
clone_size: .
cdr3_aa: CASDFSGGGTYNEQFF
cdr3_nt: TGTGCCAGCGACTTTAGCGGGGGGGGCACCTACAATGAGCAGTTCTTC

d_call: .
j_call: TRBJ1-4
v_call: TRBV27
clone_size: .
cdr3_aa: CASSLTTGRKLFF
cdr3_nt: TGTGCCAGCAGTTTGACGACGGGGCGGAAACTGTTTTTT